The 28 T cell receptor beta chains below come from one sample, sequenced in a study of T cell responses to AZD1222 COVID-19 vaccine. The table came from immunoSEQ multiplex PCR; TCRdb's copy has only in-frame clones and leaves some out. The table records about 100,000 clones, about 87% of them present only once. The specimen was peripheral blood, collected on day 0 of MenACWY control vaccination. The receptor set was obtained from an adult in good health.

This clone was recorded a few times. Other nucleotide sequences from this sample produce the same CDR3. V usage is TRBV20-1 and J usage is TRBJ2-7, with unresolved D. The CDR3 spans 11 residues. Germline CDR1 and CDR2: DFQATT and SNEGSKA (reference sequence). V gave up 0 bases and J gave up 3 bases, with 3 bases separating them. The CDR3 nucleotides read TGCAGTGCTAGAGAAGTCTACGAGCAGTACTTC. Its protein is CSAREVYEQYF.

The rearrangement joins TRBV29-1 to TRBJ2-5; D is ambiguous. The germline V and J ends were trimmed by 0 bases and 4 bases, with 6 bases remaining between them. Germline V gene data show CDR1 as SQVTM and CDR2 as ANQGSEA. The CDR3 runs to 12 residues. The CDR3 loop is CSVEDLGETQYF. The DNA of the CDR3 is TGCAGCGTTGAAGATCTCGGAGAGACCCAGTACTTC.

V and J are TRBV27 and TRBJ2-5; 9 bases agree with TRBD1. Germline V CDR1 and CDR2: MNHEY, SMNVEV (reference sequence). V trimming: 7 bases; J trimming: 5 bases; junction bases outside the gene matches: 5. The length of the CDR3 is 13 residues. The CDR3 reads CASKQGAWETQYF. CDR3 coding DNA: TGTGCCAGCAAACAGGGGGCTTGGGAGACCCAGTACTTC.

This chain connects TRBV5-1 to TRBJ1-6; D possibly corresponds to TRBD1 (6 bases). Per germline, CDR1 SGHRS and CDR2 YFSETQ. The CDR3 covers 18 residues. Trimming stripped 4 bases from V and 4 bases from J, with 21 bases between. The CDR3 nucleotides read TGCGCCAGCAGCGCTTCCGATGCAGGGGTGGGGTATAATTCACCCCTCCACTTT. It translates to CASSASDAGVGYNSPLHF.

Only one count was recorded for this clone. The chain links TRBV5-1 to TRBJ1-4; D not certain. The germline CDR1 and CDR2 sequences are SGHRS and YFSETQ. V shed 0 bases and J shed 2 bases, with 2 bases lying between them. The CDR3 spans 13 residues. Here the CDR3 reads CASSLDTNEKLFF. CDR3 in DNA: TGCGCCAGCAGCTTGGATACTAATGAAAAACTGTTTTTT.

This chain links TRBV4-2 with TRBJ2-7, with 7 nucleotides matching TRBD1. The CDR3 extends over 17 amino acids. CDR1 LGHNA and CDR2 YNFKEQ come from the germline V gene. The ends lost 0 bases at V and 2 bases at J; junction bases unmatched: 10. The CDR3 loop is CASSQDLVGQVTYEQYF. CDR3 DNA sequence: TGTGCCAGCAGCCAAGATCTGGTTGGACAGGTAACCTACGAGCAGTACTTC.

This chain links TRBV4-3 with TRBJ2-3; 7 positions match TRBD1. This CDR3 spans 16 amino acids. Looked up from germline, CDR1 is LGHNA and CDR2 is YSLEER. J lost 6 bases, V lost 6 bases, and 15 bases had no gene match. CDR3: CASSHDRDTFGDTQYF. In DNA form, the CDR3 reads TGCGCCAGCAGTCACGACAGGGACACTTTTGGGGATACGCAGTATTTT.

The chain joins TRBV11-3 to TRBJ1-1; D ambiguous. V dropped 2 bases and J dropped 1 base, with 5 bases sitting between them. CDR1 is SGHNT and CDR2 is YENEEA in the germline V gene. This CDR3 region has 13 residues. CDR3 in DNA: TGTGCCAGCAGCTTACAGGCGAACACTGAAGCTTTCTTT. It specifies CASSLQANTEAFF.

The chain links TRBV7-2 to TRBJ2-7; 9 nucleotides match TRBD1. Per the germline V gene, CDR1 is SGHTA and CDR2 is FQGNSA. V lost 3 bases, J lost 4 bases, and 7 bases stayed unmatched. The CDR3 is made up of 15 amino acids. The CDR3 loop is CASSFGDRALYEQYF. The CDR3 DNA reads as TGTGCCAGCAGCTTCGGGGACAGGGCCCTTTACGAGCAGTACTTC.

The rearrangement links TRBV11-2 to TRBJ2-2; D not certain. Germline values: CDR1 SGHAT, CDR2 FQNNGV. The V end lost 3 bases, the J end lost 2 bases, and 1 base lay between the germline ends. The CDR3 runs to 12 residues. The CDR3 sequence is CASSFNTGELFF. In DNA form, the CDR3 reads TGTGCCAGCAGCTTTAACACCGGGGAGCTGTTTTTT.

The chain carries TRBV28 and TRBJ1-1; D gene unclear. CDR1 and CDR2 from the germline V gene are MDHEN and SYDVKM. The V and J ends lost 5 bases and 2 bases respectively, with 15 bases between them. The CDR3 contains 15 residues. CDR3 amino acids: CASSPLNSLNTEAFF. The CDR3 nucleotides read TGTGCCAGCAGTCCCCTTAACAGCCTAAACACTGAAGCTTTCTTT.

This sequence joins TRBV7-2 and TRBJ2-4; the D gene is possibly TRBD1 (5 bases). In germline, CDR1 is SGHTA, CDR2 FQGNSA. V was cut by 5 bases and J by 7 bases, with 21 bases left in between. There are 16 residues in the CDR3. The CDR3 loop is CASSTLRQTSGNIQYF. Written as DNA, the CDR3 is TGTGCCAGCAGCACCCTCCGACAGACATCTGGGAACATTCAGTACTTC.

J is TRBJ1-2 and V is TRBV29-1; 9 nucleotides agree with TRBD1. From germline, CDR1 is SQVTM and CDR2 ANQGSEA. The J segment lost 8 bases and the V segment lost 7 bases, leaving 5 bases of the junction unmatched. This CDR3 spans 11 amino acids. The CDR3 sequence: CSARTGVGYTF. DNA for the CDR3: TGCAGCGCCCGGACAGGGGTGGGCTACACCTTC. The full variable domain, with the rest looked up from reference TRBV29-1 and TRBJ1-2, is SAVISQKPSRDICQRGTSLTIQCQVDSQVTMMFWYRQQPGQSLTLIATANQGSEATYESGFVIDKFPISRPNLTFSTLTVSNMSPEDSSIYLCSARTGVGYTFGSGTRLTVV.

The V call is TRBV5-1, the J call TRBJ2-7; tentatively, D is TRBD2 (6 bases). CDR1 and CDR2 (germline): SGHRS, YFSETQ. The CDR3 spans 14 residues. The V and J ends lost 4 bases and 3 bases respectively, with 14 bases between them. CDR3 bases: TGCGCCAGCAGCCTGACGGGCGGGGACTACGAGCAGTACTTC. Translation gives CASSLTGGDYEQYF. The entire variable domain, with the rest obtained from reference TRBV5-1 and TRBJ2-7, is as follows: KAGVTQTPRYLIKTRGQQVTLSCSPISGHRSVSWYQQTPGQGLQFLFEYFSETQRNKGNFPGRFSGRQFSNSRSEMNVSTLELGDSALYLCASSLTGGDYEQYFGPGTRLTVT.

The CDR3 DNA reads as TGTGCCAGCAGCTCCGTGGTGGGAGGCGGAACAGATACGCAGTATTTT. It specifies CASSSVVGGGTDTQYF. The rearrangement links TRBV5-5 to TRBJ2-3; D might be TRBD2 (6 bases). CDR1 and CDR2 (germline): SGHKS, YYEKEE (reference sequence). The CDR3 runs 16 residues. V dropped 3 bases and J dropped 3 bases, with 17 bases sitting between them.

The chain has TRBV18 and TRBJ2-2; TRBD2 agrees at 10 bases. Per the germline V gene, CDR1 is KGHSH and CDR2 is LQKENI. This CDR3 spans 16 amino acids. Trimming took 3 bases from V and 7 from J; bases not matched to a gene: 8. CDR3 residues: CASSPGPGLANGELFF. CDR3 bases: TGTGCCAGCTCACCCGGTCCGGGACTAGCGAACGGGGAGCTGTTTTTT.

This chain connects TRBV28 to TRBJ2-5; the match to TRBD2 covers 9 bases. J lost 5 bases, V lost 4 bases, and 8 bases had no gene match. The CDR3 extends over 15 amino acids. Germline V gene data show CDR1 as MDHEN and CDR2 as SYDVKM. In nucleotides, the CDR3 is TGTGCCAGCAGTTCGGGCGGGAGGGCCGGCGAGACCCAGTACTTC. This gives the protein CASSSGGRAGETQYF.

The chain employs TRBV18 and TRBJ1-2, with no clear D. The CDR3 extends over 16 amino acids. Germline V lookup: CDR1 KGHSH, CDR2 LQKENI. Trimming cost V 1 base and J 2 bases, with 14 bases left between them. The chain's CDR3 is CASSPQSRRENYGYTF. In nucleotides, the CDR3 is TGTGCCAGCTCACCACAGTCCCGACGGGAGAACTATGGCTACACCTTC.

The chain is built from TRBV18 and TRBJ2-7, with D tentatively TRBD1 or TRBD2 (5 bases each). The CDR3 sequence is 12 residues long. Germline values: CDR1 KGHSH, CDR2 LQKENI. The V gene lost 5 bases and the J gene lost 3 bases, with 8 bases spanning the gap. CDR3: CASSGTNYEQYF. The CDR3 DNA follows: TGTGCCAGCTCAGGGACCAACTACGAGCAGTACTTC.

The J gene is TRBJ2-7, the V gene TRBV21-1. TRBV21-1 is a pseudogene. The CDR3 covers 11 residues. The CDR3 DNA reads as TGTGCCAGCAGCCTGGGAATTGAGCAGTACTTC. Amino acids: CASSLGIEQYF.

For this clone: The junction and the germline gene differ at one end; a read error may be behind it. The rearrangement uses TRBV4-2 and TRBJ1-2; D is uncertain. In germline, CDR1 is LGHNA, CDR2 YNFKEQ. The CDR3 contains 14 residues. In DNA, the CDR3 is TGTGCCGGCAGCCAAGATTCATTTAACTATGGCTACACCTTC. This gives the protein CAGSQDSFNYGYTF.

The chain has TRBV11-2 and TRBJ2-7; 8 bases agree with TRBD2. The germline V gene encodes CDR1 SGHAT and CDR2 FQNNGV. CDR3 size: 16 residues. V gave up 2 bases and J gave up 5 bases; unmatched junction bases: 11. The CDR3, as DNA: TGTGCCAGCAGCTTATCGGGGGGGGAACCCCCGGACGAGCAGTACTTC. Translation: CASSLSGGEPPDEQYF.

This sequence joins TRBV3-1 (or the pseudogene TRBV3-2) and TRBJ2-2; a weak D match, TRBD1 (5 bases). Germline lookup yields CDR1 LGHDT and CDR2 YNNKEL (reference sequence). The CDR3 runs to 14 residues. The V end lost 1 base, the J end lost 6 bases, and 9 bases lay between the germline ends. The CDR3, as DNA: TGTGCCAGCAGCCAAGGTACAGGAGCCGGGGAGCTGTTTTTT. Protein sequence: CASSQGTGAGELFF.

V is TRBV19 and J is TRBJ1-1, with D possibly TRBD1 on 6 matching bases. CDR1 LNHDA and CDR2 SQIVND come from the germline V gene (reference sequence). V shed 5 bases and J shed 4 bases, with 14 bases lying between them. The CDR3 length is 14 residues. The CDR3 region has the DNA TGTGCCAGTAGTTTGGACAGTAGGAGCACTGAAGCTTTCTTT. Amino acid sequence: CASSLDSRSTEAFF.

In DNA, the CDR3 is TGTGCCAGCAGGCACTCCGGGGGGCATCAGCCCCAGCATTTT. Protein sequence: CASRHSGGHQPQHF. The chain joins TRBV6-5 to TRBJ1-5; D is perhaps TRBD1 (6 bases). The V gene lost 6 bases and the J gene lost 5 bases, with 14 bases spanning the gap. CDR1 and CDR2 (germline): MNHEY, SVGAGI. The CDR3 runs 14 residues.

DNA for the CDR3: TGTGCCAGCAGCCAAGTAAAGAACACTGAAGCTTTCTTT. Protein product: CASSQVKNTEAFF. V usage is TRBV3-1 (or the pseudogene TRBV3-2) and J usage is TRBJ1-1; D call uncertain. The germline V and J ends were trimmed by 1 base and 1 base, with 4 bases remaining between them. CDR3 size: 13 residues. From germline, CDR1 is LGHDT and CDR2 YNNKEL (reference sequence).

CDR3 loop: CASQQGSGNTIYF. DNA for the CDR3: TGCGCCAGTCAACAGGGTTCTGGAAACACCATATATTTT. The chain joins TRBV10-1 to TRBJ1-3; the D gene is possibly TRBD1 (6 bases). The germline V and J ends were trimmed by 9 bases and 1 base, with 10 bases remaining between them. The length of the CDR3 is 13 residues. Germline V CDR1 and CDR2: WNHNN, SYGVQD (reference sequence).

This rearrangement joins TRBV6-5 to TRBJ2-1, with D unresolved. The CDR3 totals 13 residues. Germline CDR1 and CDR2: MNHEY and SVGAGI. The ends were cut back, 0 bases at V and 7 bases at J, with 7 bases in the middle. This chain's CDR3 is CASSYSSSNEQFF. The DNA of the CDR3 is TGTGCCAGCAGTTACTCGAGTTCGAATGAGCAGTTCTTC.